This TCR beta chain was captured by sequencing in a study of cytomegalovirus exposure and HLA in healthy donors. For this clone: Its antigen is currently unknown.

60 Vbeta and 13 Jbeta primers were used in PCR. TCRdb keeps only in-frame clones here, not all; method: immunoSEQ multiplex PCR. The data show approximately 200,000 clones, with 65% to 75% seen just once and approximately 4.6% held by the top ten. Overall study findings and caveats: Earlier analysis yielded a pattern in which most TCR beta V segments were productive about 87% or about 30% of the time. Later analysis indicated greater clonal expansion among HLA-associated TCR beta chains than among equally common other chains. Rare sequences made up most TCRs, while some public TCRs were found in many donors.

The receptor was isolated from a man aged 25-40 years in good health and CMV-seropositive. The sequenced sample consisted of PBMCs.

As DNA, the CDR3 is TGTGCCAGCAGCTTGCGCCCGGAAACAGCCTACGAGCAGTACTTC. Translated: CASSLRPETAYEQYF. The chain recombines TRBV5-4 with TRBJ2-7; D gene unclear. Looked up from germline, CDR1 is SGHNT and CDR2 is YYREEE (reference sequence). This CDR3 is built from 15 residues. Trimming shortened V by 1 base and J by 2 bases, and 13 bases separated the two germline ends.